The 10 T cell receptor beta chains listed next were all sequenced from one sample in a study of blood T cell repertoires in COVID-19. The method was immunoSEQ multiplex PCR; TCRdb's version includes in-frame clones alone and lacks a portion of them. This sample has some 240,000 clones, with about 79% found just once. The sequencing input was peripheral blood. These TCRs come from a woman older than 75 with acute or convalescent COVID-19.

This clone appeared once. The rearrangement uses TRBV5-1 and TRBJ2-7, with TRBD1 matching over 10 bases. CDR1 is SGHRS, CDR2 YFSETQ, per germline. CDR3 length: 16 amino acids. V lost 2 bases to trimming and J lost 2 bases; unmatched junction nucleotides: 7. In DNA form, the CDR3 reads TGCGCCAGCAGCTTCCTCTCGGGACAGGGGCCCTACGAGCAGTACTTC. It yields the protein CASSFLSGQGPYEQYF.

The chain links TRBV5-1 to TRBJ2-7, with a possible D match to TRBD2 (5 bases). The CDR3 is 15 amino acids. Germline lookup yields CDR1 SGHRS and CDR2 YFSETQ. V lost 3 bases to trimming and J lost 2 bases, with 15 bases between them. The CDR3 DNA reads TGCGCCAGCAGCTCCGGGCCGGGGTCCACCTACGAGCAGTACTTC. Protein product: CASSSGPGSTYEQYF.

V usage is TRBV9 and J usage is TRBJ1-1; 8 bases line up with TRBD1. CDR1 and CDR2 (germline): SGDLS, YYNGEE. The CDR3 loop spans 16 amino acids. J gave up 1 base and V 0 bases, and 5 bases lay outside the gene matches. This CDR3 reads CASSVAKDRANTEAFF. The DNA of the CDR3 is TGTGCCAGCAGCGTAGCTAAGGACAGGGCGAACACTGAAGCTTTCTTT.

The rearrangement links TRBV27 to TRBJ2-7; a weak D match, TRBD2 (8 bases). With 1 base removed from V and 4 bases from J, the gap between germline ends came to 26 bases. The CDR3 contains 19 residues. Germline V gene data show CDR1 as MNHEY and CDR2 as SMNVEV (reference sequence). The CDR3 sequence is CASSLYLPGRGRGGYEQYF. CDR3 in DNA: TGTGCCAGCAGTTTATATCTACCCGGGAGGGGGCGAGGTGGGTACGAGCAGTACTTC.

The rearrangement links TRBV6-6 to TRBJ2-1, with D uncertain. The CDR3 spans 14 residues. The germline gives CDR1 MNHNY, CDR2 SVGAGI (reference sequence). V was shortened by 6 bases and J by 5 bases, with 14 bases between the two germline ends. The CDR3 loop is CASSLTYSDNEQFF. The DNA for the CDR3 is TGTGCCAGCAGCCTTACGTACAGTGACAATGAGCAGTTCTTC.

The CDR3 spells CASSVGQGPYEQYF. The CDR3 coding sequence is TGCGCCAGCAGTGTGGGACAGGGTCCCTACGAGCAGTACTTC. The V and J genes are TRBV10-1 and TRBJ2-7; TRBD1 matches at 9 bases. The junction had 3 bases not matched to a gene; V was cut back by 4 bases and J by 2 bases. CDR3 length: 14 residues. Germline V gene lookup returns CDR1 WNHNN and CDR2 SYGVQD (reference sequence).

This clone was counted once. The chain is built from TRBV3-1 (or the pseudogene TRBV3-2) and TRBJ2-3; tentative D call: TRBD2 (5 bases). Germline V gene lookup returns CDR1 LGHDT and CDR2 YNNKEL (reference sequence). The V end lost 2 bases, the J end lost 0 bases, and 9 bases lay between the germline ends. CDR3 length equals 15 residues. CDR3 region: CASSQFRGSTDTQYF. CDR3 in DNA: TGTGCCAGCAGCCAATTCCGGGGTAGCACAGATACGCAGTATTTT.

The J gene is TRBJ2-5, the V gene TRBV6-6, with D possibly matching TRBD1 (6 bases). CDR1 and CDR2 from the germline V gene are MNHNY and SVGAGI (reference sequence). The CDR3 consists of 13 residues. V lost 4 bases and J 1 base, leaving 7 bases between the germline ends. This CDR3 reads CASSWTAQETQYF. CDR3 in DNA: TGTGCCAGCAGTTGGACAGCCCAAGAGACCCAGTACTTC.

The rearrangement uses TRBV11-1 and TRBJ2-3, with D uncertain. V lost 7 bases, J lost 5 bases, and 10 bases lay in between. The germline CDR1 and CDR2 sequences are SGHAT and FQDESV (reference sequence). The CDR3 extends over 12 amino acids. CDR3 nucleotide sequence: TGTGCCAGCACCTCTATGATAGATACGCAGTATTTT. Translating gives CASTSMIDTQYF.

This chain connects TRBV28 to TRBJ1-6, with 9 bases identical to TRBD1. V shed 6 bases and J 8 bases; nucleotides not matched to a gene: 20. The CDR3 covers 19 residues. Germline V gene lookup returns CDR1 MDHEN and CDR2 SYDVKM. DNA of the CDR3: TGTGCCAGCAGCCACACCGGGACAGGGTCGGTTATTGGAGATTCACCCCTCCACTTT. It yields the protein CASSHTGTGSVIGDSPLHF.